The 29 T cell receptor beta chains reported below all come from one sample, sequenced in a study of blood T cell repertoires in COVID-19. Data came from immunoSEQ multiplex PCR; TCRdb stores just in-frame clones and leaves some out. In the table there are around 230,000 clones, just under 90% of which are singletons. The specimen sequenced was PBMCs or T cells enriched from blood (not recorded which). The receptors stem from a woman aged 30 to 39 with acute COVID-19.

The CDR3 region has the DNA TGTGCCAGCAGCCCGCCGACAGGCTTGGACGAGCAGTACTTC. Protein product: CASSPPTGLDEQYF. V gene TRBV7-9 combines with J gene TRBJ2-7; TRBD1 is a possible D gene (6 bases). V was clipped by 5 bases and J by 5 bases, with 16 bases between them. The CDR3 totals 14 residues. Per germline, CDR1 SEHNR and CDR2 FQNEAQ (reference sequence).

The chain has TRBV9 and TRBJ2-2; D is unresolved. The CDR3 spans 17 residues. Between the trimmed V and J ends, which lost 0 bases and 0 bases, there was a span of 12 bases. Germline CDR1 is SGDLS and CDR2 is YYNGEE. CDR3 DNA sequence: TGTGCCAGCAGCGTAGTGCCTAACCCCGCGAACACCGGGGAGCTGTTTTTT. Its translation is CASSVVPNPANTGELFF. Full variable domain (remainder filled in from reference TRBV9 and TRBJ2-2): DSGVTQTPKHLITATGQRVTLRCSPRSGDLSVYWYQQSLDQGLQFLIQYYNGEERAKGNILERFSAQQFPDLHSELNLSSLELGDSALYFCASSVVPNPANTGELFFGEGSRLTVL.

J is TRBJ1-2 and V is TRBV5-4; 11 positions agree with TRBD1. The CDR3 totals 15 residues. V trimming: 0 bases; J trimming: 4 bases; junction bases outside the gene matches: 2. CDR1 and CDR2 from the germline V gene are SGHNT and YYREEE (reference sequence). The CDR3 loop is CASSLGGQGGYGYTF. Here the CDR3 DNA reads TGTGCCAGCAGCTTGGGGGGACAGGGGGGCTATGGCTACACCTTC.

This chain connects TRBV29-1 to TRBJ2-1, with D maybe TRBD1 (6 bases). V lost 3 bases and J 7 bases, leaving 13 bases between the germline ends. The germline V gene has CDR1 SQVTM and CDR2 ANQGSEA. The CDR3 loop spans 13 amino acids. CDR3 nucleotide sequence: TGCAGCGTTGACGGTCAGGGGCGAAATGAGCAGTTCTTC. Its protein product is CSVDGQGRNEQFF.

The chain has TRBV4-1 and TRBJ1-5; maybe TRBD1 (5 bases). Germline values: CDR1 MGHRA, CDR2 YSYEKL. Trimming took 0 bases from V and 7 from J, leaving 13 bases between them. CDR3 length: 15 amino acids. CDR3 sequence reads: CASSQDLSRGQPQHF. In DNA, the CDR3 is TGCGCCAGCAGCCAAGATTTATCGCGGGGCCAGCCCCAGCATTTT.

The rearrangement joins TRBV19 to TRBJ1-4; D not certain. V lost 3 bases, J lost 4 bases, and 18 bases lay in between. In germline, CDR1 is LNHDA, CDR2 SQIVND (reference sequence). This CDR3 spans 17 amino acids. The CDR3 nucleotides read TGTGCCAGTAGTATGGCCGGGAGGAGGTTCGGTAATGAAAAACTGTTTTTT. This gives the protein CASSMAGRRFGNEKLFF.

The rearrangement links TRBV5-3 to TRBJ2-5, with D possibly matching TRBD2 (6 bases). TRBV5-3 has ORF status, its function being uncertain. Trimming removed 3 bases at V and 5 bases at J, with 11 bases between. This CDR3 is built from 13 residues. The DNA of the CDR3 is TGTGCCAGAAGCTCGCCCGGGGGTGAGACCCAGTACTTC. This sequence encodes CARSSPGGETQYF.

The chain joins TRBV3-1 (or the pseudogene TRBV3-2) to TRBJ2-1, with 9 bases aligning to TRBD2. The CDR3 has 13 amino acids. Germline values: CDR1 LGHDT, CDR2 YNNKEL (reference sequence). The V and J ends lost 1 base and 15 bases, in that order; junction bases with no gene match: 7. The DNA of the CDR3 is TGTGCCAGCAGCCAAGTAGCGGGGGATCGTCCGTTCTTC. Translation gives CASSQVAGDRPFF.

This clone was counted only a few times. The rearrangement uses TRBV6-5 and TRBJ2-1; unclear D gene. CDR3 length: 15 amino acids. Trimming took off 2 bases at V and 4 bases at J, with 12 bases between the two ends. Germline-derived CDR1 and CDR2 are MNHEY and SVGAGI. The CDR3 coding sequence is TGTGCCAGCAGTTACAGCTTGGAGCCTTACAATGAGCAGTTCTTC. Protein: CASSYSLEPYNEQFF.

V gene TRBV2 combines with J gene TRBJ1-2, with 9 bases lining up with TRBD1. J lost 6 bases, V lost 4 bases, and 12 bases had no gene match. From germline, CDR1 is SNHLY and CDR2 FYNNEI. The CDR3 runs to 16 residues. The CDR3 here is CASSADLWTGEDGYTF. The CDR3 DNA reads as TGTGCCAGCAGTGCCGACTTGTGGACAGGGGAGGATGGCTACACCTTC.

The V call is TRBV19, the J call TRBJ2-4, with D perhaps matching TRBD2 (5 bases). CDR1 is LNHDA and CDR2 is SQIVND in the germline V gene (reference sequence). V lost 7 bases and J 3 bases, leaving 19 bases between the germline ends. This CDR3 spans 16 amino acids. The CDR3 protein is CASTPRAGEFKNIQYF. Written as DNA, the CDR3 is TGTGCCAGTACTCCAAGGGCCGGGGAATTCAAAAACATTCAGTACTTC.

V usage is TRBV18 and J usage is TRBJ2-1; D gene ambiguous. CDR3 length: 11 residues. Trimming cost V 3 bases and J 7 bases, with 4 bases left between them. Looked up from germline, CDR1 is KGHSH and CDR2 is LQKENI. The CDR3 nucleotides read TGTGCCAGCTCACCCCAGAATGAGCAGTTCTTC. Translation: CASSPQNEQFF.

This chain uses TRBV10-3 with TRBJ1-2; D gene ambiguous. This CDR3 region has 14 residues. The germline V gene encodes CDR1 ENHRY and CDR2 SYGVKD. The V gene lost 6 bases and the J gene lost 1 base, with 12 bases spanning the gap. The chain's CDR3 is CAISWVGNNYGYTF. The CDR3 region has the DNA TGTGCCATCAGCTGGGTCGGGAATAACTATGGCTACACCTTC.

V and J are TRBV19 and TRBJ1-4; D is possibly TRBD1 (6 bases). The CDR3 covers 15 residues. Trimming shortened V by 6 bases and J by 5 bases, and 16 bases separated the two germline ends. Germline loops: CDR1 LNHDA, CDR2 SQIVND (reference sequence). CDR3 DNA: TGTGCCAGTAGCCCATCTTGGCAGGGGAATGAAAAACTGTTTTTT. Translated: CASSPSWQGNEKLFF.

J is TRBJ2-5 and V is TRBV6-5, with D tentatively TRBD2 (5 bases). The CDR3 spans 14 residues. V was pared by 2 bases and J by 1 base, with 8 bases between. Germline CDR1 reads MNHEY; CDR2 reads SVGAGI. CDR3: CASSYGGRQETQYF. The DNA for the CDR3 is TGTGCCAGCAGTTACGGCGGGCGCCAAGAGACCCAGTACTTC.

V usage is TRBV10-3 and J usage is TRBJ2-1; TRBD1 might be the D (6 bases). The V and J ends lost 0 bases and 7 bases respectively, with 16 bases between them. The CDR3 has 16 residues. In germline, CDR1 is ENHRY, CDR2 SYGVKD. CDR3 DNA sequence: TGTGCCATCAGTGAGTCAGGGTCCACAGGGTCAAATGAGCAGTTCTTC. Its protein product is CAISESGSTGSNEQFF.

This clone was picked up a small number of times. The chain is built from TRBV30 and TRBJ2-3; D is perhaps TRBD2 (6 bases). CDR1 and CDR2 from the germline V gene are GTSNPN and SVGIG (reference sequence). The CDR3 extends over 12 amino acids. The V and J ends lost 2 bases and 10 bases respectively, with 13 bases between them. The CDR3 bases are TGTGCCTGGAGTCCCCATTGGGAGGCGCAGTATTTT. Translating it yields CAWSPHWEAQYF.

The genes are TRBV14 and TRBJ1-2; D not resolved. V was cut by 4 bases and J by 2 bases, with 17 bases left in between. The CDR3 sequence is 16 residues long. In germline, CDR1 is SGHDN, CDR2 FVKESK. CDR3 region: CASSPGMMGTNYGYTF. CDR3 bases: TGTGCCAGCAGCCCCGGAATGATGGGCACCAACTATGGCTACACCTTC. The complete variable domain, with remaining parts taken from reference TRBV14 and TRBJ1-2, reads EAGVTQFPSHSVIEKGQTVTLRCDPISGHDNLYWYRRVMGKEIKFLLHFVKESKQDESGMPNNRFLAERTGGTYSTLKVQPAELEDSGVYFCASSPGMMGTNYGYTFGSGTRLTVV.

J is TRBJ2-7 and V is TRBV7-9; possible D gene TRBD1, 5 bases. With 4 bases removed from V and 0 bases from J, the gap between germline ends came to 19 bases. CDR1 and CDR2 (germline): SEHNR, FQNEAQ (reference sequence). This CDR3 contains 17 residues. The CDR3 sequence is CASSSISMTDYSYEQYF. DNA of the CDR3: TGTGCCAGCAGCTCCATATCGATGACAGATTACTCCTACGAGCAGTACTTC.

This rearrangement joins TRBV7-2 to TRBJ1-1; D is ambiguous. The CDR3 loop spans 14 amino acids. The germline V and J ends were trimmed by 3 bases and 5 bases, with 13 bases remaining between them. Germline V lookup: CDR1 SGHTA, CDR2 FQGNSA. The CDR3 reads CASSFQAPKTEAFF. CDR3 coding DNA: TGTGCCAGCAGCTTTCAGGCACCTAAGACTGAAGCTTTCTTT.

The chain couples TRBV19 to TRBJ1-5; 8 positions match TRBD1. The CDR3 is 16 amino acids. Germline values: CDR1 LNHDA, CDR2 SQIVND (reference sequence). With V trimmed by 10 bases and J by 0 bases, 11 bases remained unmatched. CDR3 loop: CATSSQGANSNQPQHF. CDR3 in DNA: TGTGCCACTTCTTCCCAGGGGGCAAATAGCAATCAGCCCCAGCATTTT.

This clone was found once. The chain employs TRBV6-5 and TRBJ2-7; D perhaps matches TRBD1 (5 bases). Trimming cost V 2 bases and J 4 bases, with 12 bases left between them. Germline V CDR1 and CDR2: MNHEY, SVGAGI. The CDR3 covers 14 residues. The CDR3 DNA is TGTGCCAGCAGTTACACCGGTCAGGGATACGAGCAGTACTTC. Its protein product is CASSYTGQGYEQYF.

The V and J genes are TRBV10-3 and TRBJ1-6, with 9 positions matching TRBD1. CDR3 length: 16 residues. The V gene end was trimmed by 4 bases and the J gene end by 7 bases; junction bases not matched to a gene: 8. Germline V CDR1 and CDR2: ENHRY, SYGVKD. This CDR3 reads CAISGNAGTGNSPLHF. For the CDR3, the DNA is TGTGCCATCAGTGGTAATGCCGGGACAGGGAATTCACCCCTCCACTTT.

V is TRBV14 and J is TRBJ2-5; D call uncertain. Germline-derived CDR1 and CDR2 are SGHDN and FVKESK. V lost 0 bases to trimming and J lost 9 bases, with 14 bases between them. This CDR3 comprises 14 residues. The CDR3: CASSQDRSRSAQYF. The CDR3 nucleotides are TGTGCCAGCAGCCAAGATCGGTCTCGCTCGGCCCAGTACTTC.

The V gene is TRBV19, the J gene TRBJ1-2; a weak D match, TRBD1 (6 bases). The germline V gene encodes CDR1 LNHDA and CDR2 SQIVND (reference sequence). There are 15 residues in the CDR3. V was shortened by 4 bases and J by 8 bases, with 20 bases between the two germline ends. CDR3 sequence: CASSTDRGTVQGYTF. CDR3 bases: TGTGCCAGTAGTACGGACAGAGGAACAGTCCAAGGCTACACCTTC.

There are a few counts of this clone. The CDR3 DNA reads as TGCGCCAGCAGCCAAGCCTCTGGGGCCCAGGCCTTTGGCTACACCTTC. This encodes CASSQASGAQAFGYTF. The chain recombines TRBV4-1 with TRBJ1-2; the D gene is possibly TRBD1 (5 bases). Between the trimmed V and J ends, which lost 1 base and 7 bases, there was a span of 19 bases. The germline V gene encodes CDR1 MGHRA and CDR2 YSYEKL. The CDR3 sequence is 16 residues long.

This chain uses TRBV28 with TRBJ1-5; no clear D gene. The CDR3 runs 11 residues. Germline-derived CDR1 and CDR2 are MDHEN and SYDVKM. The CDR3 DNA reads as TGTGACCCGCCGGGAGGTCAGCCCCAGCATTTT. This translates into CDPPGGQPQHF.

The rearrangement joins TRBV12-3 or TRBV12-4 to TRBJ1-4, with D perhaps TRBD1 (5 bases). The length of the CDR3 is 13 residues. V lost 5 bases to trimming and J lost 8 bases, with 12 bases between them. The CDR3 spells CASSLGEAEKLFF. In nucleotides, the CDR3 is TGTGCCAGCAGTCTAGGGGAGGCCGAAAAACTGTTTTTT.

The rearrangement joins TRBV5-1 to TRBJ1-5; D unresolved. Germline V gives CDR1 SGHRS, CDR2 YFSETQ. This CDR3 is built from 14 residues. The V gene lost 3 bases and the J gene lost 2 bases, with 9 bases spanning the gap. In nucleotides, the CDR3 is TGCGCCAGCAGCTCCGAGGGCGGCAATCAGCCCCAGCATTTT. It specifies CASSSEGGNQPQHF.